These 10 T cell receptor beta chains originate from one sample sequenced in a study of blood T cells in healthy people across ages. With a J-beta primer mix and a sample-barcoded 5' primer, a second PCR ran about 7 to 12 cycles. TCRdb recomputed calls from the 5' RACE reads with MiXCR, one row per CDR3 protein. The profile shows about 780,000 distinct CDR3 sequences, about 46% of them singletons. The sequenced sample was blood. These TCRs come from an elderly man in good health.

This rearrangement joins TRBV20-1 to TRBJ2-3, with no clear D. The germline V and J ends were trimmed by 0 bases and 3 bases, with 7 bases remaining between them. CDR1 is DFQATT, CDR2 SNEGSKA, per germline (reference sequence). The CDR3 has 13 amino acids. The CDR3 loop reads CSARDHGTDTQYF. CDR3 nucleotides: TGCAGTGCTAGAGATCATGGGACAGATACGCAGTATTTT.

The chain recombines TRBV29-1 with TRBJ2-7; TRBD2 is a possible D gene (6 bases). From germline, CDR1 is SQVTM and CDR2 ANQGSEA. Trimming pared 2 bases from V and 6 bases from J, leaving 14 bases between. This CDR3 is built from 13 residues. CDR3 loop: CSVEWGYGGEQYF. CDR3 in DNA: TGCAGCGTTGAATGGGGTTACGGGGGCGAGCAGTACTTC.

The V gene is TRBV29-1, the J gene TRBJ1-1; no firm D call. V gave up 4 bases and J gave up 5 bases, with 14 bases separating them. This CDR3 comprises 13 residues. Germline CDR1 reads SQVTM; CDR2 reads ANQGSEA. CDR3 region: CSVVVGQATEAFF. The CDR3 DNA reads TGCAGCGTTGTTGTAGGGCAGGCAACTGAAGCTTTCTTT.

This chain uses TRBV10-2 with TRBJ2-1; D not resolved. The V end was cut by 2 bases, the J end by 3 bases, with 8 bases between. The CDR3 sequence is 14 residues long. Per the germline V gene, CDR1 is WSHSY and CDR2 is SAAADI. The CDR3 protein is CASSEGRIYNEQFF. CDR3 coding DNA: TGCGCCAGCAGTGAGGGCAGGATCTACAATGAGCAGTTCTTC.

The chain carries TRBV5-6 and TRBJ1-1; no clear D. The CDR3 sequence is 12 residues long. Trimming removed 0 bases from V and 7 bases from J, with 7 bases in between. The germline CDR1 and CDR2 sequences are SGHDT and YYEEEE. Here the CDR3 DNA reads TGTGCCAGCAGCTTGGCTTCAGGTGAAGCTTTCTTT. Its translation: CASSLASGEAFF.

In DNA form, the CDR3 reads TGTGCCAGCAGCCCTCGCGAAGGGTTCTGGTTCAATGAGCAGTTCTTC. It is translated as CASSPREGFWFNEQFF. This sequence joins TRBV2 and TRBJ2-1; D is unclear. Germline loops: CDR1 SNHLY, CDR2 FYNNEI. The V gene lost 6 bases and the J gene lost 6 bases, with 21 bases spanning the gap. This CDR3 region has 16 residues.

V is TRBV18 and J is TRBJ2-5; D may correspond to TRBD1 or TRBD2 (5 bases each). The V gene lost 6 bases and the J gene lost 0 bases, with 11 bases spanning the gap. Germline V lookup: CDR1 KGHSH, CDR2 LQKENI. CDR3 length equals 14 residues. The CDR3 sequence: CASSRDGYQETQYF. The CDR3 bases are TGTGCCAGCTCCCGGGACGGGTACCAAGAGACCCAGTACTTC.

In its sample, this clonotype was seen many times. The rearrangement links TRBV28 to TRBJ2-7, with D possibly TRBD2 on 6 matching bases. Germline V gene data show CDR1 as MDHEN and CDR2 as SYDVKM. V lost 6 bases, J lost 0 bases, and 12 bases lay in between. CDR3 length: 14 amino acids. Written as DNA, the CDR3 is TGTGCCAGCAGACTGGGGGGTACCTCCTACGAGCAGTACTTC. Translation gives CASRLGGTSYEQYF.

V gene TRBV7-3 combines with J gene TRBJ1-1, with D unclear. The CDR3 is made up of 13 amino acids. Trimming stripped 5 bases from V and 1 base from J, with 8 bases between. CDR1 is SGHTA and CDR2 is FQGTGA in the germline V gene. Here the CDR3 reads CASSPLPNTEAFF. The CDR3, as DNA: TGTGCCAGCAGCCCCCTACCGAACACTGAAGCTTTCTTT.

This rearrangement joins TRBV7-2 to TRBJ1-4; the match to TRBD1 covers 10 bases. Germline values: CDR1 SGHTA, CDR2 FQGNSA. V trimming: 8 bases; J trimming: 8 bases; junction bases outside the gene matches: 11. This CDR3 is built from 15 residues. The CDR3 loop reads CASCTRQGAAEKLFF. The CDR3, as DNA: TGTGCCAGCTGCACCCGACAGGGGGCAGCGGAAAAACTGTTTTTT.